The 21 T cell receptor beta chains below were found in one sample sequenced in a study of control samples from healthy donors and cancer patients. TCRdb's copy holds only in-frame clones and misses some; the assay was immunoSEQ multiplex PCR. The table has some 20,000 clones, approximately 78% seen once. Specimen: PBMCs. The receptors stem from a man at least 80 years old with head and neck cancer.

The chain couples TRBV3-1 (or the pseudogene TRBV3-2) to TRBJ2-7, with unresolved D. Trimming left V 1 base short and J 9 bases short, with 13 bases between. Per germline, CDR1 LGHDT and CDR2 YNNKEL (reference sequence). This CDR3 has 13 amino acids. This CDR3 is CASSQVSTVGQYF. CDR3 sequence (DNA): TGTGCCAGCAGCCAAGTGTCCACTGTAGGGCAGTACTTC.

The chain carries TRBV4-1 and TRBJ1-4; 8 bases map to TRBD1. The V and J ends lost 4 bases and 2 bases, in that order; junction bases with no gene match: 9. Germline-derived CDR1 and CDR2 are MGHRA and YSYEKL. This CDR3 is built from 17 residues. The CDR3: CASSLRSDRGTNEKLFF. CDR3 DNA sequence: TGCGCCAGCAGCCTTCGATCCGACAGGGGTACTAATGAAAAACTGTTTTTT.

This clone appeared a few times. The V gene is TRBV5-1, the J gene TRBJ2-4; perhaps TRBD1 as D (6 bases). The germline V gene has CDR1 SGHRS and CDR2 YFSETQ. The CDR3 totals 19 residues. V lost 0 bases to trimming and J lost 1 base, with 20 bases between them. The CDR3 DNA sequence: TGCGCCAGCAGCTTGGCCTATGGGGGCCCCCATTCGGCCAAAAACATTCAGTACTTC. Translation gives CASSLAYGGPHSAKNIQYF.

This clone occurred a few times. DNA of the CDR3: TGTGCCAGTAGTGGACAGAGCACAGATACGCAGTATTTT. As protein: CASSGQSTDTQYF. The chain couples TRBV19 to TRBJ2-3; possibly TRBD1 for D (6 bases). The CDR3 is 13 amino acids. V was cut by 5 bases and J by 0 bases, with 6 bases left in between. Germline assignment: CDR1 LNHDA and CDR2 SQIVND (reference sequence).

The chain employs TRBV19 and TRBJ1-2; 8 bases align to TRBD1. J gave up 6 bases and V 8 bases, and 11 bases lay outside the gene matches. Germline assignment: CDR1 LNHDA and CDR2 SQIVND (reference sequence). There are 14 residues in the CDR3. The CDR3 DNA reads as TGTGCCAGTGGCCAGACAGGGGAAGGGGATGGCTACACCTTC. Protein sequence: CASGQTGEGDGYTF.

This chain links TRBV2 with TRBJ1-1; 8 positions agree with TRBD1. The CDR3 sequence is 13 residues long. Germline CDR1 SNHLY, CDR2 FYNNEI. Losses at the gene ends were 10 bases for V and 0 bases for J; bases not matched to a gene: 4. CDR3 amino acids: CATRTGLNTEAFF. As DNA, the CDR3 is TGTGCCACTAGGACAGGGCTGAACACTGAAGCTTTCTTT.

The CDR3 loop reads CASSLDFGRGAEAFF. Written as DNA, the CDR3 is TGTGCCAGCAGCTTAGATTTTGGCAGGGGAGCTGAAGCTTTCTTT. The gene calls are TRBV11-3 and TRBJ1-1, with a possible D match to TRBD1 (6 bases). CDR3 length: 15 residues. V lost 0 bases to trimming and J lost 6 bases, with 14 bases between them. Per the germline V gene, CDR1 is SGHNT and CDR2 is YENEEA.

Only a few counts were recorded for this clone. V usage is TRBV2 and J usage is TRBJ1-5; 8 bases line up with TRBD1. Per the germline V gene, CDR1 is SNHLY and CDR2 is FYNNEI. This CDR3 is 14 amino acids long. The V segment lost 9 bases and the J segment 2 bases; nucleotides outside the gene matches: 6. CDR3 sequence reads: CARGGTGGNQPQHF. CDR3 coding DNA: TGTGCCAGAGGGGGGACAGGCGGCAATCAGCCCCAGCATTTT.

DNA of the CDR3: TGTGCCACCAGCAAGACTTCCCCGGGGGGGCGTGAAGATACGCAGTATTTT. Translated: CATSKTSPGGREDTQYF. The chain has TRBV15 and TRBJ2-3, with 8 bases identical to TRBD2. The CDR3 is made up of 17 amino acids. J lost 5 bases, V lost 4 bases, and 14 bases had no gene match. Germline V lookup: CDR1 LNHNV, CDR2 YYDKDF (reference sequence).

The CDR3 loop is CASGKRQNEAFF. CDR3 nucleotide sequence: TGTGCCAGCGGAAAAAGACAGAACGAAGCTTTCTTT. V usage is TRBV6-6 and J usage is TRBJ1-1, with D possibly matching TRBD1 (5 bases). V gave up 8 bases and J gave up 8 bases, with 15 bases separating them. The CDR3 loop spans 12 amino acids. Germline V gene data show CDR1 as MNHNY and CDR2 as SVGAGI (reference sequence).

The chain uses TRBV6-1 and TRBJ2-5, with D perhaps TRBD1 or TRBD2 (5 bases each). V was pared by 2 bases and J by 5 bases, with 12 bases between. This CDR3 comprises 14 residues. Germline values: CDR1 MNHNS, CDR2 SASEGT. In nucleotides, the CDR3 is TGTGCCAGCAGTGAAAGAACAGAGGGGGAGACCCAGTACTTC. This codes for CASSERTEGETQYF.

The V gene is TRBV30, the J gene TRBJ2-7, with 8 bases identical to TRBD2. The CDR3 extends over 14 amino acids. Germline V gives CDR1 GTSNPN, CDR2 SVGIG (reference sequence). Trimming at V came to 0 bases and at J to 2 bases, leaving 3 bases not matched to a gene. CDR3 nucleotide sequence: TGTGCCTGGAGTGTACGGGGGGGAACCTACGAGCAGTACTTC. Protein: CAWSVRGGTYEQYF.

The chain carries TRBV29-1 and TRBJ2-5; the match to TRBD1 covers 11 bases. The germline V gene encodes CDR1 SQVTM and CDR2 ANQGSEA. The CDR3 is made up of 14 amino acids. V shed 6 bases and J 4 bases; nucleotides not matched to a gene: 7. Written as DNA, the CDR3 is TGCAGCGTGGCCCGGACAGGGGGCGCAGAGACCCAGTACTTC. It is translated as CSVARTGGAETQYF.

V and J are TRBV7-3 and TRBJ2-3; 14 positions agree with TRBD2. V was pared by 2 bases and J by 5 bases, with 3 bases of the junction left unmatched. The CDR3 extends over 16 amino acids. Germline values: CDR1 SGHTA, CDR2 FQGTGA. This CDR3 is CASSLETSGGVDTQYF. The CDR3 nucleotides read TGTGCCAGCAGCTTAGAGACTAGCGGGGGGGTAGATACGCAGTATTTT. Supplemented by reference TRBV7-3 and TRBJ2-3, the full variable domain reads GAGVSQTPSNKVTEKGKYVELRCDPISGHTALYWYRQSLGQGPEFLIYFQGTGAADDSGLPNDRFFAVRPEGSVSTLKIQRTERGDSAVYLCASSLETSGGVDTQYFGPGTRLTVL.

The table lists this clone with a count of one. The chain couples TRBV19 to TRBJ1-6; D might be TRBD1 (5 bases). The CDR3 runs 16 residues. V lost 5 bases, J lost 0 bases, and 11 bases lay in between. CDR1 and CDR2 from the germline V gene are LNHDA and SQIVND (reference sequence). The CDR3 here is CASSRGASSYNSPLHF. CDR3 nucleotides: TGTGCCAGTAGTCGCGGGGCTAGCTCCTATAATTCACCCCTCCACTTT.

This rearrangement joins TRBV18 to TRBJ1-1; tentatively, D is TRBD1 (5 bases). The V gene lost 3 bases and the J gene lost 5 bases, with 16 bases spanning the gap. CDR1 is KGHSH, CDR2 LQKENI, per germline. The CDR3 has 15 amino acids. Here the CDR3 reads CASSPRTAGGTEAFF. The CDR3 coding sequence is TGTGCCAGCTCACCCCGGACCGCGGGGGGGACTGAAGCTTTCTTT.

The genes are TRBV27 and TRBJ2-3; possibly TRBD2 for D (7 bases). V lost 2 bases and J lost 5, with 17 bases in between. The CDR3 extends over 16 amino acids. Germline lookup yields CDR1 MNHEY and CDR2 SMNVEV (reference sequence). The CDR3 DNA sequence: TGTGCCAGCAGTTTAAGGGGGGGGGCGGTTGTAGATACGCAGTATTTT. As protein: CASSLRGGAVVDTQYF.

This clone has only one observation. The chain joins TRBV7-2 to TRBJ2-3; perhaps TRBD2 as D (7 bases). The CDR3 extends over 16 amino acids. The germline V gene has CDR1 SGHTA and CDR2 FQGNSA. Trimming shortened V by 1 base and J by 0 bases, and 11 bases separated the two germline ends. CDR3 in DNA: TGTGCCAGCAGCTTAGGGGCGGGGGCGAGCACAGATACGCAGTATTTT. Translation: CASSLGAGASTDTQYF.

The rearrangement joins TRBV29-1 to TRBJ2-3; 7 bases line up with TRBD1. Germline trimming cut 3 bases from V and 1 base from J; bases unmatched to any gene: 10. This CDR3 comprises 16 residues. Germline V gene data show CDR1 as SQVTM and CDR2 as ANQGSEA. This chain's CDR3 is CSVDPQGVGGTDTQYF. The CDR3 coding sequence is TGCAGCGTTGATCCGCAGGGGGTTGGGGGCACAGATACGCAGTATTTT.

The chain is built from TRBV19 and TRBJ1-1, with a tentative D call TRBD1 (5 bases). In germline, CDR1 is LNHDA, CDR2 SQIVND (reference sequence). CDR3 size: 13 residues. V lost 8 bases and J lost 7, with 17 bases in between. The chain's CDR3 is CASSTRGVHEAFF. CDR3 nucleotide sequence: TGTGCCAGTTCCACTCGGGGGGTTCATGAAGCTTTCTTT.

This clone appeared a single time. The chain recombines TRBV6-5 with TRBJ2-5; 7 bases are shared with TRBD1. J gave up 3 bases and V 6 bases, and 7 bases lay outside the gene matches. The CDR3 is 14 amino acids. Germline lookup yields CDR1 MNHEY and CDR2 SVGAGI. For the CDR3, the DNA is TGTGCCAGCAGCCCACAGGGGCCTGAAGAGACCCAGTACTTC. Translating it yields CASSPQGPEETQYF.